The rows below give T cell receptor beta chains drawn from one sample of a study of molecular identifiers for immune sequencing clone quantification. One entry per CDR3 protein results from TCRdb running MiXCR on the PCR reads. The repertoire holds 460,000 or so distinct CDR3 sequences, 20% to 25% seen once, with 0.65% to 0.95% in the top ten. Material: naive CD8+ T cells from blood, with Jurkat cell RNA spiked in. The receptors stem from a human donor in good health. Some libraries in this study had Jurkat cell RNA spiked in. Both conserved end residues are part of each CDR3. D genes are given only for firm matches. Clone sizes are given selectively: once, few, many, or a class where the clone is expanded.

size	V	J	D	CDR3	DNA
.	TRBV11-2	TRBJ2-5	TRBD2	CASSLEGLAGGETQYF	TGTGCCAGCAGCTTAGAGGGACTAGCGGGAGGTGAGACCCAGTACTTC
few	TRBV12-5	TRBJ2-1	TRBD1	CASGPGQYNEQFF	TGTGCTAGTGGCCCGGGACAGTACAATGAGCAGTTCTTC
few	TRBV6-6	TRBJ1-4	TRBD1	CASSYFSGTGNEKLFF	TGTGCCAGCAGTTACTTTTCCGGGACAGGGAATGAAAAACTGTTTTTT
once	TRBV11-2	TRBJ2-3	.	CAGSSVPADTQYF	TGTGCCGGCAGCTCGGTCCCCGCGGATACGCAGTATTTT
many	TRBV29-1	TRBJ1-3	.	CSVEVISNTIYF	TGCAGCGTTGAAGTTATTTCAAACACCATATATTTT
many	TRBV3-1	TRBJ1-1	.	CASSQVSASMNTEAFF	TGTGCCAGCAGCCAAGTCTCCGCCAGCATGAACACTGAAGCTTTCTTT
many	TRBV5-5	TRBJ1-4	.	CASSLERVGTTNEKLFF	TGTGCCAGCAGCTTGGAGAGAGTCGGGACAACTAATGAAAAACTGTTTTTT
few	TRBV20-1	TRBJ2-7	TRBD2	CSARGLAGSYEQYF	TGCAGTGCAAGGGGACTAGCGGGGTCCTACGAGCAGTACTTC
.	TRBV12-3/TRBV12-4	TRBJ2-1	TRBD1	CASSFSTGAYNEQFF	TGTGCCAGCAGTTTCAGCACAGGGGCCTACAATGAGCAGTTCTTC
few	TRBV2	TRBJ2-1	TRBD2	CAREPYLAGGQNEQFF	TGTGCCAGAGAGCCCTATCTAGCGGGGGGGCAGAATGAGCAGTTCTTC
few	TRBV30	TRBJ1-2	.	CAWRSRYGYTF	TGTGCCTGGAGATCGCGCTATGGCTACACCTTC
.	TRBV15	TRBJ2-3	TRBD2	CATSRVGFLTSGRGDTQYF	TGTGCCACCAGCAGAGTGGGGTTTTTGACTAGCGGGAGGGGAGATACGCAGTATTTT
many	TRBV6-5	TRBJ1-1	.	CASSYQIGRGPNTEAFF	TGTGCCAGCAGTTACCAGATAGGCAGGGGCCCGAACACTGAAGCTTTCTTT
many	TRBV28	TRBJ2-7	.	CASSLTAAGTYEQYF	TGTGCCAGCAGTTTAACGGCGGCAGGGACCTACGAGCAGTACTTC
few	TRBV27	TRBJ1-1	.	CASSPGLVFGAFF	TGTGCCAGCAGTCCTGGGCTCGTCTTTGGAGCTTTCTTT
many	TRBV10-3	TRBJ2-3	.	CAISEIRSDTQYF	TGTGCCATCAGTGAGATCCGGTCAGATACGCAGTATTTT
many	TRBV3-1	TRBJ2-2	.	CASSPGTAGELFF	TGTGCCAGCAGCCCCGGGACGGCCGGGGAGCTGTTTTTT
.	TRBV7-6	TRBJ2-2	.	CASSEYGTNTGELFF	TGTGCCAGCAGTGAATATGGGACCAACACCGGGGAGCTGTTTTTT
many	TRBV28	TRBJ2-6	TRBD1	CASSLGQGAPSGANVLTF	TGTGCCAGCAGTTTAGGTCAGGGGGCACCCTCTGGGGCCAACGTCCTGACTTTC
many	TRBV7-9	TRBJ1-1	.	CASSFSPEAFF	TGTGCCAGCAGCTTTTCACCCGAGGCTTTCTTT
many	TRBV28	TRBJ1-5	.	CASSSRGIQPQHF	TGTGCCAGCAGTTCCAGGGGAATTCAGCCCCAGCATTTT
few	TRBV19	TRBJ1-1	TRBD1	CASSSTGTNTEAFF	TGTGCCAGTAGTTCGACAGGGACGAACACTGAAGCTTTCTTT
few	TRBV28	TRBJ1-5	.	CASSGPGSFGNQPQHF	TGTGCCAGCAGCGGACCTGGGAGTTTCGGCAATCAGCCCCAGCATTTT
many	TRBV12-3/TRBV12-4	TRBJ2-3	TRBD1	CASHFGQGDDTQYF	TGTGCCAGTCATTTCGGACAGGGGGATGATACGCAGTATTTT
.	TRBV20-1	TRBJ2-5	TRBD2	CSARGLAKETQYF	TGCAGTGCGCGGGGACTAGCGAAAGAGACCCAGTACTTC
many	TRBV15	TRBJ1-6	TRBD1	CATSSLPGQTSPLHF	TGTGCCACCAGCAGTCTCCCGGGACAGACATCACCCCTCCACTTT
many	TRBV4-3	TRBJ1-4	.	CASSQERYNEKLFF	TGCGCCAGCAGCCAAGAACGGTATAATGAAAAACTGTTTTTT
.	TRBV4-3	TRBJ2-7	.	CVSSQDEGYGSPYEQYF	TGCGTCAGCAGCCAAGATGAGGGGTACGGGAGTCCCTACGAGCAGTACTTC
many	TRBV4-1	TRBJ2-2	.	CASSQEVFVTGELFF	TGCGCCAGCAGCCAAGAAGTTTTTGTTACCGGGGAGCTGTTTTTT
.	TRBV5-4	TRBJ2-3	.	CASAPFGGKKDTQYF	TGTGCCAGCGCTCCCTTTGGGGGTAAGAAAGATACGCAGTATTTT
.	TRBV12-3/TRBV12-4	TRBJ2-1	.	CASRAQGLSDEQFF	TGTGCCAGCAGGGCGCAGGGGCTCTCGGATGAGCAGTTCTTC
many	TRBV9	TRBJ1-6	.	CASSVDGRTDLNSPLHF	TGTGCCAGCAGCGTAGACGGGCGGACAGACCTAAATTCACCCCTCCACTTT
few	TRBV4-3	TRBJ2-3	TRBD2	CASSQDSGRTPSTDTQYF	TGCGCCAGCAGCCAAGATAGCGGGAGGACACCAAGCACAGATACGCAGTATTTT
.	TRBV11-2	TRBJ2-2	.	CASSLLGGRSTGELFF	TGTGCCAGCAGCTTATTGGGGGGGCGCAGCACCGGGGAGCTGTTTTTT
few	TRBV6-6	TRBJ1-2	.	CAPHNEGGQGHGYTF	TGTGCTCCACATAACGAGGGGGGGCAGGGACATGGCTACACCTTC
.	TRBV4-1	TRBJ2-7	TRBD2	CASSYGGAGVQYF	TGCGCCAGCAGCTACGGGGGGGCGGGAGTTCAGTACTTC
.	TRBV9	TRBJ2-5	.	CASSPEGLRETQYF	TGTGCCAGCAGCCCGGAAGGCCTCCGAGAGACCCAGTACTTC
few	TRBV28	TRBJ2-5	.	CASSLSSSEETQYF	TGTGCCAGCAGTTTATCCTCTAGCGAAGAGACCCAGTACTTC